This T cell receptor (beta chain) was captured by sequencing in a study of blood T cell repertoires in COVID-19. On the study more broadly: Acute and convalescent COVID-19 specimens originated in the United States, Italy and Spain. T cells, B-cell-depleted T cells, or PBMCs provided the cDNA or gDNA that served as material.

Measured with immunoSEQ multiplex PCR; TCRdb has only the in-frame clones, and not every one. In the table there are fewer than 250,000 clones, about 83% of which are singletons. In its sample, this clone was seen once. The CDR3 is 17 amino acids. V shed 2 bases and J 8 bases; nucleotides not matched to a gene: 11. Germline V gene data show CDR1 as MNHEY and CDR2 as SMNVEV (reference sequence). The J gene is TRBJ2-1, the V gene TRBV27; 11 nucleotides agree with TRBD1. Sample: peripheral blood. The receptor was isolated from a woman in her thirties or forties with active or convalescent COVID-19. The CDR3 coding sequence is TGTGCCAGCAGTTTACTAGTCGGACAGGGGGCGATGGATGAGCAGTTCTTC. This gives the protein CASSLLVGQGAMDEQFF.